This T cell receptor delta chain comes out of a study of gamma-delta chains in newborns, infants, children. Looking at the study overall: Microbial exposure reportedly drives polyclonal innate γδ T cell expansion after birth.

In its sample, this clone is medium-sized (0.01 to 0.1%). The sample has other DNA sequences that encode this CDR3 too. TCRdb reanalysed the reads via CATT. The sample has fewer than 8,500 delta-chain clones, 0.6% to 0.8% seen once. The sequenced material came from blood. This sequence was found in a child who was a newborn, infant or young child, either healthy, febrile or measles-vaccinated (not recorded which).

The DNA of the CDR3 is TGTGCCTGTGACACAGTACTGGGGATCTCCTGGGACACCCGACAGATGTTTTTC. It specifies CACDTVLGISWDTRQMFF. The chain links TRDV2 to TRDJ3; the match to TRDD3 covers 7 bases. The V segment lost 1 base and the J segment 0 bases; nucleotides outside the gene matches: 5. Germline V gives CDR1 GEAIGNYY, CDR2 EKD. The CDR3 totals 18 residues.